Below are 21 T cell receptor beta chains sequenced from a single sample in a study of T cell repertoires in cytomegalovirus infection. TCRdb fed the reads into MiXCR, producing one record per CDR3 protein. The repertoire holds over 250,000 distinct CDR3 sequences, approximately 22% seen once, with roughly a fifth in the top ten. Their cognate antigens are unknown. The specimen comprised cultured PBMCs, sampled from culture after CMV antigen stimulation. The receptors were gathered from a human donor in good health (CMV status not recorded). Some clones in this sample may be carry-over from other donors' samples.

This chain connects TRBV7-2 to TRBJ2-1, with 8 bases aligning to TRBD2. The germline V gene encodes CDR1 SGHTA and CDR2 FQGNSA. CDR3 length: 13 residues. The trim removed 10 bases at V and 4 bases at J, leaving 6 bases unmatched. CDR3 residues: CATREGRYNEQFF. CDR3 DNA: TGTGCCACCCGGGAGGGCCGGTACAATGAGCAGTTCTTC.

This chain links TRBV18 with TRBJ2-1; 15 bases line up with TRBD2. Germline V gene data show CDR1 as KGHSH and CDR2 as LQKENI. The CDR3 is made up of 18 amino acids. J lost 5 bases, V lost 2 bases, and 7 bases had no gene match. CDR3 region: CASSPKGLAGGTNNEQFF. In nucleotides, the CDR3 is TGTGCCAGCTCACCAAAGGGACTAGCGGGAGGCACCAACAATGAGCAGTTCTTC.

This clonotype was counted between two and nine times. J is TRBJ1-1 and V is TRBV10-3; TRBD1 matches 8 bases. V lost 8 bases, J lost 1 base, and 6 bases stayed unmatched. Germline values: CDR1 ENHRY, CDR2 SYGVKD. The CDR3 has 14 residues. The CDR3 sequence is CAIGPDRGNTEAFF. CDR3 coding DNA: TGTGCCATCGGACCCGACAGGGGGAACACTGAAGCTTTCTTT.

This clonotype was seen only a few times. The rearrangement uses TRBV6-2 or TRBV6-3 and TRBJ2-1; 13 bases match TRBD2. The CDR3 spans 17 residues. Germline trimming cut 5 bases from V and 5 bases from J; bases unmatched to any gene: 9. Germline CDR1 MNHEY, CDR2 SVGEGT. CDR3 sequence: CASSILSGLAGDNEQFF. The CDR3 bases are TGTGCCAGCAGTATTCTTAGCGGACTAGCGGGGGACAATGAGCAGTTCTTC.

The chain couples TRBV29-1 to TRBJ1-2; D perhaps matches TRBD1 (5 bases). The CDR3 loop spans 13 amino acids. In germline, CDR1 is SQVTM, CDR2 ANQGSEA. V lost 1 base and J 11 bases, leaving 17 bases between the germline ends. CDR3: CSVEGRGRIGYTF. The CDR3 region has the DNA TGCAGCGTTGAAGGCCGGGGACGGATTGGGTACACCTTC. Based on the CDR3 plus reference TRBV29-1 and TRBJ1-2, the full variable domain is SAVISQKPSRDICQRGTSLTIQCQVDSQVTMMFWYRQQPGQSLTLIATANQGSEATYESGFVIDKFPISRPNLTFSTLTVSNMSPEDSSIYLCSVEGRGRIGYTFGSGTRLTVV.

As DNA, the CDR3 is TGTGCCACTGACAGTAAGGCCTACAATGAGCAGTTCTTC. Translated, it gives CATDSKAYNEQFF. The chain is built from TRBV19 and TRBJ2-1; tentatively, D is TRBD1 (5 bases). The CDR3 is made up of 13 amino acids. Trimming left V 10 bases short and J 2 bases short, with 12 bases between. Germline V gene lookup returns CDR1 LNHDA and CDR2 SQIVND (reference sequence).

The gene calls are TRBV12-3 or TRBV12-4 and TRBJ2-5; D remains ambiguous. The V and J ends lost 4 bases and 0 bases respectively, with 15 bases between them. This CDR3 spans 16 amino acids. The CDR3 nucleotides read TGTGCCAGCAGTTCGGACCCGGTCGGGTACCAAGAGACCCAGTACTTC. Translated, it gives CASSSDPVGYQETQYF.

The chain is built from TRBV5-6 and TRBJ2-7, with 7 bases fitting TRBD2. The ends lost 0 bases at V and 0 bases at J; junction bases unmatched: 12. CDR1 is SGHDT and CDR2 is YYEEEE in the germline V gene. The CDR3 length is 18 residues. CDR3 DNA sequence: TGTGCCAGCAGCTTGGCCACAGACCCGGGAGGCAGCTCCTACGAGCAGTACTTC. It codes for CASSLATDPGGSSYEQYF.

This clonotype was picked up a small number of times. CDR3 DNA sequence: TGTGCCAGCAGCGGATTACTAGCGGGAGGACCAAGCTCCTACAATGAGCAGTTCTTC. Residues: CASSGLLAGGPSSYNEQFF. V gene TRBV7-6 combines with J gene TRBJ2-1, with 12 bases identical to TRBD2. CDR3 length: 19 amino acids. Losses at the gene ends were 5 bases for V and 0 bases for J; bases not matched to a gene: 11. The germline V gene encodes CDR1 SGHVS and CDR2 FNYEAQ. The whole variable domain, remainder taken from reference TRBV7-6 and TRBJ2-1, is GAGVSQSPRYKVTKRGQDVALRCDPISGHVSLYWYRQALGQGPEFLTYFNYEAQQDKSGLPNDRFSAERPEGSISTLTIQRTEQRDSAMYRCASSGLLAGGPSSYNEQFFGPGTRLTVL.

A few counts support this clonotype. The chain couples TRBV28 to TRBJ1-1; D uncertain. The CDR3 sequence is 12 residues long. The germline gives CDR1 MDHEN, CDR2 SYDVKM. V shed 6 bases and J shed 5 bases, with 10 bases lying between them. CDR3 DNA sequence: TGTGCCAGCAGCCCGGCCGGGACTGAAGCTTTCTTT. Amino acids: CASSPAGTEAFF.

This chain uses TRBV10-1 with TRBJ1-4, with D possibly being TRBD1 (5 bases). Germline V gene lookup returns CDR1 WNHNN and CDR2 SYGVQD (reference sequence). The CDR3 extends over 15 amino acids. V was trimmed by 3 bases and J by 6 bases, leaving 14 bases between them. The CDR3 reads CASSDGTGPHEKLFF. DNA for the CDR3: TGCGCCAGCAGTGACGGAACAGGTCCTCATGAAAAACTGTTTTTT.

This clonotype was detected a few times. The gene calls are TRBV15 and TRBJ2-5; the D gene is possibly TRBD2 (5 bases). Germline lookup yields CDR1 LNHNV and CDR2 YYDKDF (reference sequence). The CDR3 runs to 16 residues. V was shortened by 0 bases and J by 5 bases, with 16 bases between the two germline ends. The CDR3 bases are TGTGCCACCAGCAGAGATTTAGCGCCCTCGTGGGAGACCCAGTACTTC. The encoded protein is CATSRDLAPSWETQYF.

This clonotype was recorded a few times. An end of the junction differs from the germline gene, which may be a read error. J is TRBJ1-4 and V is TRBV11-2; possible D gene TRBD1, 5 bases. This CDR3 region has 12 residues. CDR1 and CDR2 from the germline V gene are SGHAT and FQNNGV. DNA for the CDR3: TGTGCCAGCAGTAACATCCCGGGACCCTTCCTTTTT. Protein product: CASSNIPGPFLF.

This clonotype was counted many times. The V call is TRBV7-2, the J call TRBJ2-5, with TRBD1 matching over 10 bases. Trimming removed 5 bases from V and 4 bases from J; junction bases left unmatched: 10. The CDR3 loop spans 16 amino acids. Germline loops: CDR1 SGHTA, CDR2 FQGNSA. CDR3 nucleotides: TGTGCCAGCAGCCCATCTCGACAGGGGGCAGGAGAGACCCAGTACTTC. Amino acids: CASSPSRQGAGETQYF.

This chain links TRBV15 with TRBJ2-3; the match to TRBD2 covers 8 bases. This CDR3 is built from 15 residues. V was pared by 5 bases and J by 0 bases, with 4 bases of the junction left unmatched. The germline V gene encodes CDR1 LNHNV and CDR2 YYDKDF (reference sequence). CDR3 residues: CATSSPSGSTDTQYF. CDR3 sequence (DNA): TGTGCCACCAGCTCCCCTAGCGGGAGCACAGATACGCAGTATTTT.

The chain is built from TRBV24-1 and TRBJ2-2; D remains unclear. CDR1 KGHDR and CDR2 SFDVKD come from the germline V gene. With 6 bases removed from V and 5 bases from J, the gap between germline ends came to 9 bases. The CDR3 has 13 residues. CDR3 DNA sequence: TGTGCCACCAGTTCCGAAGTTACCGGGGAGCTGTTTTTT. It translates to CATSSEVTGELFF.

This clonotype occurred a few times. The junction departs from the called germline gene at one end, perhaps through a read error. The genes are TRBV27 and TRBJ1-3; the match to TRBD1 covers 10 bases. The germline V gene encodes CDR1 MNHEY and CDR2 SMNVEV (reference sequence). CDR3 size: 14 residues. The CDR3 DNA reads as TGTGCCAGCAGAACCGGGACAGGGGCAAACCCCATATATTTT. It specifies CASRTGTGANPIYF.

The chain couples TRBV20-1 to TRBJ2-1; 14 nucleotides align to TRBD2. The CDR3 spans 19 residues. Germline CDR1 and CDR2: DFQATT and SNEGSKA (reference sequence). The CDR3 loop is CRGQRLAGGPGAGNNEQFF. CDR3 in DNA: TGCAGAGGCCAAAGACTAGCGGGAGGGCCGGGGGCGGGAAACAATGAGCAGTTCTTC.

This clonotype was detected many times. In DNA form, the CDR3 reads TGTGCCAGCAGCTTAAAAGGGTATCAGCCCCAGCATTTT. Protein sequence: CASSLKGYQPQHF. V gene TRBV7-2 combines with J gene TRBJ1-5, with unresolved D. V lost 2 bases and J 5 bases, leaving 7 bases between the germline ends. CDR1 and CDR2 from the germline V gene are SGHTA and FQGNSA. This CDR3 comprises 13 residues.

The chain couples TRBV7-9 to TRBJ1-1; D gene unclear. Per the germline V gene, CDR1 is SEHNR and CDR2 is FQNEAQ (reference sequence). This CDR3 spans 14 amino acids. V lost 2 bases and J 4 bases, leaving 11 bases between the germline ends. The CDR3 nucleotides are TGTGCCAGCAGCTTAACTGATCAAAGCACTGAAGCTTTCTTT. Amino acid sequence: CASSLTDQSTEAFF.

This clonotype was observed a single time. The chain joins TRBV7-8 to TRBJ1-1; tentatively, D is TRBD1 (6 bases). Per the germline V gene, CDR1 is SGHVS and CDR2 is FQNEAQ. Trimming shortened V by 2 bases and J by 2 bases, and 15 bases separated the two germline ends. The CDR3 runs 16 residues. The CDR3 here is CASSLRGEAANTEAFF. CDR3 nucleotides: TGTGCCAGCAGCTTAAGGGGGGAGGCAGCCAACACTGAAGCTTTCTTT.